These 2 T cell receptor beta chains came from one sample sequenced in a study of T-cell reconstitution after alpha-beta-depleted transplantation in children (dated by TCRdb to between 2015 and 2016). The treatment or condition label for this specimen denotes: allogeneic hematopoietic cell transplantation with graft depleted of TCRalphabeta T cells and CD19 B cells. Libraries were constructed by PCR. Sequencing relied on an Illumina HiSeq 2500. TCR libraries were prepared with molecular barcoding, using unique molecular identifiers to normalize TCRbeta repertoire quantification. Clones were called with MiXCR by TCRdb after fastp trimmed the public reads at Q25, and only in-frame beta chains were retained. All rows with the same CDR3 protein become a single entry with the most common DNA and genes. The sample includes about 600,000 distinct CDR3 sequences, with 10% to 15% observed a single time. 2.2% of the sample rests with the top ten.

The sample consisted of PBMCs, mostly from graft donor cells, taken 360 days after TCRalphabeta/CD19-depleted stem cell transplant. The source of these receptors is a male patient between 5 and 17 years old who had a stem cell transplant for acute myeloid leukemia, so the T cells may come from the graft donor.

This clonotype has only a few counts. The chain joins TRBV6-5 to TRBJ2-5; 11 bases match TRBD2. Germline-derived CDR1 and CDR2 are MNHEY and SVGAGI. The ends lost 2 bases at V and 4 bases at J; junction bases unmatched: 6. The CDR3 has 16 amino acids. The chain's CDR3 is CASSYRTSGSRETQYF. CDR3 coding DNA: TGTGCCAGCAGTTACCGTACTAGCGGGAGTCGAGAGACCCAGTACTTC.

This clonotype was seen a handful of times. CDR3 region: CSAPVGGGNEQFF. The CDR3 nucleotides read TGCAGCGCTCCTGTGGGGGGGGGCAATGAGCAGTTCTTC. The rearrangement links TRBV29-1 to TRBJ2-1; 7 bases line up with TRBD2. Per the germline V gene, CDR1 is SQVTM and CDR2 is ANQGSEA. The V segment lost 7 bases and the J segment 6 bases; nucleotides outside the gene matches: 9. The CDR3 contains 13 residues.